This TCR beta chain derives from a study of cytomegalovirus exposure and HLA in healthy donors. Concerning this clone: Its antigen is unidentified.

Findings and limits, study-wide: The likely origin of a cluster of highly shared sequence variants was a sequencing artifact. Apart from CMV serostatus, no immune exposure information was available. High sensitivity and specificity were reportedly achieved when the classifier diagnosed cytomegalovirus status. The study recorded 150 to 200 TCR beta chains that were cytomegalovirus-associated.

In germline, CDR1 is LGHNA, CDR2 YSLEER. The trim removed 4 bases at V and 2 bases at J, leaving 10 bases unmatched. This CDR3 contains 18 residues. Primers: 60 Vbeta forward and 13 Jbeta reverse. The repertoire was sequenced with immunoSEQ multiplex PCR; TCRdb's copy has only in-frame clones and lacks some. The table records 95,000 to 150,000 clones, roughly four fifths of them present only once. The specimen was PBMCs. The chain links TRBV4-3 to TRBJ2-1; 11 nucleotides match TRBD2. The receptor was derived from a man aged 35-49 years in good health and CMV-seronegative. This CDR3 reads CASSPSSLSGGAYNEQFF. In nucleotides, the CDR3 is TGCGCCAGCAGCCCCAGCTCCCTTAGCGGGGGGGCCTACAATGAGCAGTTCTTC.